Sequencing of this TCR beta chain was carried out in a study of identical twins. There are many counts of this clonotype. Per the germline V gene, CDR1 is LGHNA and CDR2 is YNFKEQ. The V and J ends lost 1 base and 5 bases, in that order; junction bases with no gene match: 3. The CDR3 extends over 16 amino acids. Healthy Caucasians alone served as donors. TCRdb passed the 5' RACE reads through MiXCR, listing each CDR3 protein once. The sample has about 150,000 distinct CDR3 sequences, 3.5% seen once; the top ten hold 8% to 8.5%. The sequence derives from a man aged 18 to 29 in good health. The J gene is TRBJ2-5, the V gene TRBV4-2; 14 bases match TRBD2. Source material: memory T cells sorted from blood. The CDR3 coding sequence is TGTGCCAGCAGCCAAGTTGGGACTAGCGGGAGCGAGACCCAGTACTTC. This gives the protein CASSQVGTSGSETQYF.